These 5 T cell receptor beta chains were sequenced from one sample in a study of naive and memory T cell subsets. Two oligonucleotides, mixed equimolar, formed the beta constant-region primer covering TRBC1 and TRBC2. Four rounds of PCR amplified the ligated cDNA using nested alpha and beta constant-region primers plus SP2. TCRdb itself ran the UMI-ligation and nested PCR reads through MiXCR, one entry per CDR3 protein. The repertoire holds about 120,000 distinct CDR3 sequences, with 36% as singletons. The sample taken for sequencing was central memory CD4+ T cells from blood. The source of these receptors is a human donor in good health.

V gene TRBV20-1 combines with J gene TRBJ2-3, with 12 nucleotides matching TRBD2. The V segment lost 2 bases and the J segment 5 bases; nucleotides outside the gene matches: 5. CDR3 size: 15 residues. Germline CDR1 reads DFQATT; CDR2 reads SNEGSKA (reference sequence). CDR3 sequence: CSARPSGRAKDTQYF. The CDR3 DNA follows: TGCAGTGCTAGACCTAGCGGGAGGGCCAAAGATACGCAGTATTTT.

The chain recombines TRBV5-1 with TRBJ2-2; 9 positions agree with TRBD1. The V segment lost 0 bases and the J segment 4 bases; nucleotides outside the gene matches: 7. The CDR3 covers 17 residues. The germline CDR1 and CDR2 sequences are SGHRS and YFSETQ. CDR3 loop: CASSLDSGTGITGELFF. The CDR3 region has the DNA TGCGCCAGCAGCTTGGATTCCGGGACAGGGATCACCGGGGAGCTGTTTTTT.

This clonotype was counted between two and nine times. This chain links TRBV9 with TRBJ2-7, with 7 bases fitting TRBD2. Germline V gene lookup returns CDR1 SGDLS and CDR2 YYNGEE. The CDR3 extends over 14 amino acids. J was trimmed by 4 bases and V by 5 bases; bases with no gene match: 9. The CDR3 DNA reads TGTGCCAGCAGTCCCGGGAGCGGGGTGTACGAGCAGTACTTC. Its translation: CASSPGSGVYEQYF.

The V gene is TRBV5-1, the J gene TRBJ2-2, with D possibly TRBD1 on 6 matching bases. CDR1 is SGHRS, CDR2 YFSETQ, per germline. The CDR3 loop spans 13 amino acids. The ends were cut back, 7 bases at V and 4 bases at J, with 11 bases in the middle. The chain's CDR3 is CASSDSLTGELFF. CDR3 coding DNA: TGCGCCAGCTCGGACAGCCTCACCGGGGAGCTGTTTTTT.

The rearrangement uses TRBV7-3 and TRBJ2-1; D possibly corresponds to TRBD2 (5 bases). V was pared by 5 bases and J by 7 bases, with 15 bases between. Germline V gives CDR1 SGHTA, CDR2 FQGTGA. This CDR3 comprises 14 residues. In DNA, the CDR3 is TGTGCCAGCAGCCGCGGGCAGGACGTGAATGAGCAGTTCTTC. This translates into CASSRGQDVNEQFF.